The rows below give T cell receptor beta chains drawn from one sample of a study of blood T cells in healthy people across ages. TCRdb used MiXCR to reprocess the 5' RACE reads, holding one entry per CDR3 protein. The sample shows over 600,000 distinct CDR3 sequences, roughly 56% of them seen only once. Sequencing was carried out using blood. The source of these receptors is a man in his forties in good health. The CDR3 runs from the conserved cysteine through the conserved F or W. Each record gives: J gene, D gene, clone size, V gene, CDR3 DNA, CDR3 protein. The D gene is left open where the match is weak. Size is stated for part of the rows, as once, few or many counts, or as a class when the clone is expanded.

TRBJ2-5,TRBD2,NA,TRBV7-2,TGTGCCAGCGCCCCGGGAGGGAGTCAAGAGACCCAGTACTTC,CASAPGGSQETQYF
TRBJ2-3,NA,NA,TRBV28,TGTGCCAGCAGTTTATTCCAAACAGTACCAGATACGCAGTATTTT,CASSLFQTVPDTQYF
TRBJ1-1,NA,few,TRBV6-2/TRBV6-3,TGTGCCAGCAGTTCTCAGAACACTGAAGCTTTCTTT,CASSSQNTEAFF
TRBJ2-3,NA,NA,TRBV7-9,TGTGCCAGCAGCTTAGAGTCTCCCAATACGCAGTATTTT,CASSLESPNTQYF
TRBJ2-1,TRBD2,NA,TRBV6-2/TRBV6-3,TGTGCCAGCAGTGGGACTAGCGATTACAATGAGCAGTTCTTC,CASSGTSDYNEQFF
TRBJ2-5,NA,NA,TRBV4-3,TGCGCCAGCAGCCCTGAGAGGGGCGGGGCACAAGAGACCCAGTACTTC,CASSPERGGAQETQYF
TRBJ1-2,NA,NA,TRBV20-1,TGCAGTGCCACGCCAGTAGTTAACTATGGCTACACCTTC,CSATPVVNYGYTF
TRBJ2-3,TRBD1,NA,TRBV27,TGTGCCAGCAGTCCTCGGGACAGATTCACAGATACGCAGTATTTT,CASSPRDRFTDTQYF
TRBJ1-4,NA,few,TRBV6-6,TGTGCCAGCAGACTAACAGGGAATATTGGTGAAAAACTGTTTTTT,CASRLTGNIGEKLFF
TRBJ1-6,NA,NA,TRBV3-1,TGTGCCAGCAGCTCAGGGGTTTCCGATTCACCCCTCCACTTT,CASSSGVSDSPLHF
TRBJ2-3,NA,NA,TRBV11-2,TGTGCCAGCAGTTACGAGGGATTTAATCCCACAGATACGCAGTATTTT,CASSYEGFNPTDTQYF
TRBJ2-1,NA,NA,TRBV24-1,TGTGCCACCAGTGCAGGGGGAGGATACAATGAGCAGTTCTTC,CATSAGGGYNEQFF
TRBJ2-7,TRBD2,few,TRBV9,TGTGCCAGCAGCTTAGCCCCGACTAGCCCCGAGCAGTACTTC,CASSLAPTSPEQYF
TRBJ2-5,TRBD2,NA,TRBV9,TGTGCCAGCAGCCCAGACACCGCGTGGCGGGAGCAGTACTTC,CASSPDTAWREQYF
TRBJ2-7,NA,few,TRBV25-1,TGTGCCAGCAGTGAATCCCGACTAACCCCCGGCCGGATCTCCTACGAGCAGTACTTC,CASSESRLTPGRISYEQYF
TRBJ2-7,NA,NA,TRBV13,TGTGCCAGCAGCGCTATGGGCACCTCCTACGAGCAGTACTTC,CASSAMGTSYEQYF
TRBJ1-2,TRBD1,few,TRBV29-1,TGCAGCGTCTTTAGAGGGACAGACTATGGCTACACCTTC,CSVFRGTDYGYTF
TRBJ1-2,NA,NA,TRBV29-1,TGCAGCGCACGAGGGGCAGGGGAAGGCTACACTTTC,CSARGAGEGYTF
TRBJ2-3,TRBD2,NA,TRBV7-8,TGTGCCAGCAGCTTTACTAGCGGGGGGGCCAGGGTAGATACGCAGTATTTT,CASSFTSGGARVDTQYF
TRBJ2-7,TRBD1,NA,TRBV6-5,TGTGCCAGCAGGATACTACAGGGGCGCGGAATTTACGAGCAGTACTTC,CASRILQGRGIYEQYF
TRBJ2-4,NA,few,TRBV6-5,TGTGCCAGCAGTTACTCGATCCAAAACATTCAGTACTTC,CASSYSIQNIQYF
TRBJ2-3,TRBD2,few,TRBV5-1,TGCGCCAGCAGCCAGTTGACTAGCGGGAGTTCAGATACGCAGTATTTT,CASSQLTSGSSDTQYF
TRBJ2-5,NA,NA,TRBV6-5,TGTGCCAGCAGCCGTATCCGAAGACAAGAGACCCAGTACTTC,CASSRIRRQETQYF
TRBJ2-7,NA,NA,TRBV9,TGTGCCAGCAGCCCCTCGGGACGGGATTACGAGCAGTACTTC,CASSPSGRDYEQYF
TRBJ2-3,NA,NA,TRBV2,TGTGCCAGCATCCTTCGAGACCGTAGCACAGATACGCAGTATTTT,CASILRDRSTDTQYF
TRBJ1-2,NA,NA,TRBV12-3/TRBV12-4,TGTGCCAGCAGCCGAGCTCGGGGAGACAACTATGGCTACACCTTC,CASSRARGDNYGYTF
TRBJ2-7,TRBD2,NA,TRBV7-9,TGTGTCAGCAGCTACTGGACTAGCGGGAGCTCCTACGAGCAGTACTTC,CVSSYWTSGSSYEQYF
TRBJ1-2,NA,NA,TRBV13,TGTGCCAGCAGCTTAGAATCGGAGCACTATGGCTACACCTTC,CASSLESEHYGYTF
TRBJ2-1,TRBD2,NA,TRBV20-1,TGCAGTGCTCCCGGGACTAGCGGGACAAACAATGAGCAGTTCTTC,CSAPGTSGTNNEQFF
TRBJ2-5,TRBD1,once,TRBV13,TGTGCCAGCAGCCGTACCCGGGGACAGAAAGAGACCCAGTACTTC,CASSRTRGQKETQYF
TRBJ2-1,NA,NA,TRBV12-3/TRBV12-4,TGTGCCAGCAGGGTTGACAATGAGCAGTTCTTC,CASRVDNEQFF
TRBJ2-4,NA,NA,TRBV28,TGTGCCAGCAGTTTGGGTAAGCAGTACTTC,CASSLGKQYF
TRBJ1-6,NA,NA,TRBV7-2,TGTGCCAGCAGCTTAGACCGTGATCCCCTCCACTTT,CASSLDRDPLHF
TRBJ2-7,TRBD1,NA,TRBV6-5,TGTGCCAGCAGTTCGGGACAGGGGGCGCAAGGGCAGTACTTC,CASSSGQGAQGQYF
TRBJ2-3,NA,NA,TRBV11-1,TGTGCCAGCAGCTTAAGGCGTCAGACAGACATAGATACGCAGTATTTT,CASSLRRQTDIDTQYF
TRBJ1-5,NA,NA,TRBV20-1,TGCAGTGCTAGAACCCAGGGCTCTCTTAGCAATCAGCCCCAGCATTTT,CSARTQGSLSNQPQHF
TRBJ1-6,NA,few,TRBV4-2,TGTGCCAGCTCAGAGATCCCTGGGACACCCCTCCACTTT,CASSEIPGTPLHF
TRBJ2-7,TRBD2,NA,TRBV12-3/TRBV12-4,TGTGCCAGCAGTTTAAGCGGGAGGGTGAACGAGCAGTACTTC,CASSLSGRVNEQYF
TRBJ2-5,TRBD1,many,TRBV18,TGCGCCAGCAGCCCTGGACAGGGCCAAGAGACCCAGTACTTC,CASSPGQGQETQYF
TRBJ2-1,TRBD1,NA,TRBV27,TGTGCCAGCAGAGGGACAGGGTCTTACAATGAGCAGTTCTTC,CASRGTGSYNEQFF
TRBJ2-7,NA,NA,TRBV20-1,TGCAGTGCTACGCGGGCCCGCTACGAGCAGTACTTC,CSATRARYEQYF
TRBJ2-7,TRBD2,few,TRBV9,TGTGCCAGCAGCGCGACCGGGACTAGCGGGATGTACGAGCAGTACTTC,CASSATGTSGMYEQYF
TRBJ2-5,NA,NA,TRBV5-1,TGCGCCAGCAGCCCCCCCAAGGGCAGTCAAGAGACCCAGTACTTC,CASSPPKGSQETQYF
TRBJ2-5,NA,few,TRBV28,TGTGCCAGCGTTGGGGCGGGACAAGAGACCCAGTACTTC,CASVGAGQETQYF
TRBJ2-2,TRBD2,few,TRBV6-2/TRBV6-3,TGTGCCAGCAGAATAGCGGGAGCAATCGGGGAGCTGTTTTTT,CASRIAGAIGELFF
TRBJ1-2,NA,NA,TRBV7-8,TGTGCCAGCAGCGGCAGGGTACTACATTCTAACTATGGCTACACCTTC,CASSGRVLHSNYGYTF
TRBJ2-1,NA,NA,TRBV4-1,TGCGCCAGCAGCCAAGAGGGCGGACAGTGGGCAGGAGAGCAGTTCTTC,CASSQEGGQWAGEQFF
TRBJ2-7,NA,NA,TRBV7-9,TGTGCCAGCAGCTTGGGGGCCAACGAGCAGTACTTC,CASSLGANEQYF
TRBJ1-2,NA,NA,TRBV5-1,TGCGCCAGCAGCCCAGGGGACATGGGGACCTATGGCTACACCTTC,CASSPGDMGTYGYTF
TRBJ2-7,NA,NA,TRBV28,TGTGCCAGCAGTTTAAGTCTAGGGGGGAGGTACGAGCAGTACTTC,CASSLSLGGRYEQYF
TRBJ2-2,TRBD2,NA,TRBV7-6,TGTGCCAGCAGCTTAGTCCCGGGACTAGCGGATAACACCGGGGAGCTGTTTTTT,CASSLVPGLADNTGELFF